One and the same sample provided the 16 T cell receptor beta chains below, sequenced in a study of T-cell memory formation after mild COVID-19. Each CDR3 protein gets one entry after TCRdb re-called the 5' RACE reads with MiXCR. The table shows 110,000 to 150,000 distinct CDR3 sequences, with approximately 25% occurring only once. What was sequenced was PBMCs or a T cell subset sorted from them (not recorded which). The receptor set was obtained from an adult woman who had mild COVID-19 (a few samples of this study predate the infection). Cell type and time point are not known.

This clonotype has a handful of counts. The J gene is TRBJ1-2, the V gene TRBV12-3 or TRBV12-4; no reliable D call. The ends were cut back, 4 bases at V and 2 bases at J, with 8 bases in the middle. CDR3 length: 13 residues. CDR3 loop: CASSYSENYGYTF. Written as DNA, the CDR3 is TGTGCCAGCAGTTATTCGGAAAACTATGGCTACACCTTC.

The J gene is TRBJ1-2, the V gene TRBV6-5, with 8 bases fitting TRBD1. This CDR3 contains 15 residues. In germline, CDR1 is MNHEY, CDR2 SVGAGI. Trimming took 2 bases from V and 5 from J; bases not matched to a gene: 7. CDR3: CASSYGQGAEYGYTF. The CDR3 DNA follows: TGTGCCAGCAGTTACGGTCAGGGGGCTGAGTATGGCTACACCTTC.

The V and J genes are TRBV12-3 or TRBV12-4 and TRBJ2-1; D unclear. V was cut by 8 bases and J by 2 bases, with 10 bases left in between. The CDR3 runs 13 residues. The CDR3 reads CASGYRAYNEQFF. Written as DNA, the CDR3 is TGTGCCAGCGGCTACAGAGCCTACAATGAGCAGTTCTTC.

The chain carries TRBV4-1 and TRBJ2-7; D remains ambiguous. CDR1 MGHRA and CDR2 YSYEKL come from the germline V gene. This CDR3 spans 15 amino acids. The ends were cut back, 1 base at V and 1 base at J, with 11 bases in the middle. This CDR3 reads CASSQGPQPSYEQYV. DNA of the CDR3: TGCGCCAGCAGCCAAGGGCCCCAACCGTCCTACGAGCAGTACGTC.

This clonotype appeared a few times. The rearrangement uses TRBV27 and TRBJ1-1; D not certain. V shed 2 bases and J shed 2 bases, with 9 bases lying between them. The CDR3 spans 14 residues. Germline V gene lookup returns CDR1 MNHEY and CDR2 SMNVEV (reference sequence). This chain's CDR3 is CASSLQQPNTEAFF. The CDR3 bases are TGTGCCAGCAGTTTACAACAGCCCAACACTGAAGCTTTCTTT.

This clonotype was seen a few times. This sequence joins TRBV5-1 and TRBJ2-2; D is possibly TRBD1 or TRBD2 (5 bases each). The germline V gene has CDR1 SGHRS and CDR2 YFSETQ. Trimming removed 3 bases from V and 5 bases from J, with 14 bases in between. The CDR3 loop spans 15 amino acids. For the CDR3, the DNA is TGCGCCAGCAGCTCGGACGGGACGCTTACCGGGGAGCTGTTTTTT. Its protein is CASSSDGTLTGELFF.

This rearrangement joins TRBV7-6 to TRBJ1-1; 9 bases fit TRBD1. Unmatched junction bases numbered 4, after V lost 5 bases and J lost 0 bases. The CDR3 has 15 amino acids. From germline, CDR1 is SGHVS and CDR2 FNYEAQ. The CDR3 region is CASSAGQGMNTEAFF. The CDR3 DNA is TGTGCCAGCAGCGCCGGACAGGGGATGAACACTGAAGCTTTCTTT. Looking up the rest from reference TRBV7-6 and TRBJ1-1 gives the full variable domain: GAGVSQSPRYKVTKRGQDVALRCDPISGHVSLYWYRQALGQGPEFLTYFNYEAQQDKSGLPNDRFSAERPEGSISTLTIQRTEQRDSAMYRCASSAGQGMNTEAFFGQGTRLTVV.

This clonotype was recorded a few times. The V gene is TRBV4-1, the J gene TRBJ2-7; D is perhaps TRBD1 (5 bases). Trimming removed 8 bases from V and 6 bases from J, with 17 bases in between. CDR1 is MGHRA and CDR2 is YSYEKL in the germline V gene. The CDR3 has 13 amino acids. CDR3 coding DNA: TGCGCCAGCTCCACCTCTGGGGCTTCCGAGCAGTACTTC. This sequence encodes CASSTSGASEQYF.

This clonotype showed up just a few times. The CDR3: CASSKGTSGGPLETQYF. The CDR3 nucleotides read TGTGCCAGCAGCAAAGGGACTAGCGGGGGGCCATTAGAGACCCAGTACTTC. The chain employs TRBV12-3 or TRBV12-4 and TRBJ2-5; 15 nucleotides line up with TRBD2. The CDR3 is made up of 17 amino acids. V shed 6 bases and J 4 bases; nucleotides not matched to a gene: 9.

This sequence joins TRBV11-2 and TRBJ2-1; tentative D call: TRBD1 (6 bases). Germline CDR1 reads SGHAT; CDR2 reads FQNNGV. Trimming took 1 base from V and 6 from J, leaving 16 bases between them. The length of the CDR3 is 16 residues. The CDR3: CASSLVQGRLSNEQFF. The CDR3 DNA reads TGTGCCAGCAGCTTAGTTCAGGGGCGTCTGTCCAATGAGCAGTTCTTC.

This clonotype was seen more than once but under ten times. The chain is built from TRBV15 and TRBJ2-1; 9 bases map to TRBD2. The CDR3 loop spans 17 amino acids. Per germline, CDR1 LNHNV and CDR2 YYDKDF (reference sequence). V lost 3 bases to trimming and J lost 6 bases; unmatched junction nucleotides: 12. CDR3 in amino acids: CATSRSSGTSSGNEQFF. The CDR3 region has the DNA TGTGCCACCAGCAGGAGTTCCGGGACTAGCTCGGGCAATGAGCAGTTCTTC.

Only a few counts were recorded for this clonotype. The chain joins TRBV9 to TRBJ2-5; 12 bases map to TRBD2. Germline V gene data show CDR1 as SGDLS and CDR2 as YYNGEE. The V and J ends lost 0 bases and 2 bases, in that order; junction bases with no gene match: 8. This CDR3 has 18 residues. This chain's CDR3 is CASSVATETSGGQETQYF. The CDR3 DNA sequence: TGTGCCAGCAGCGTAGCTACCGAGACTAGCGGGGGACAAGAGACCCAGTACTTC.

This clonotype was seen more than once but under ten times. The chain links TRBV27 to TRBJ2-7; the D is unclear. Trimming removed 1 base from V and 2 bases from J, with 9 bases in between. The length of the CDR3 is 14 residues. Germline V CDR1 and CDR2: MNHEY, SMNVEV (reference sequence). The CDR3 reads CASSLLADTYEQYF. Written as DNA, the CDR3 is TGTGCCAGCAGTTTATTGGCGGATACCTACGAGCAGTACTTC.

The sample holds a few counts of this clonotype. The chain combines TRBV12-3 or TRBV12-4 with TRBJ1-1, with D perhaps matching TRBD1 (5 bases). Trimming took off 7 bases at V and 7 bases at J, with 16 bases between the two ends. The CDR3 sequence is 13 residues long. The CDR3 region is CASNTGTANEAFF. The CDR3 DNA follows: TGTGCCAGCAATACCGGGACCGCTAATGAAGCTTTCTTT.

This clonotype was detected only once. The chain combines TRBV7-6 with TRBJ2-1, with D perhaps TRBD2 (5 bases). With 0 bases removed from V and 0 bases from J, the gap between germline ends came to 9 bases. The CDR3 is 16 residues long. CDR1 and CDR2 (germline): SGHVS, FNYEAQ. Written as DNA, the CDR3 is TGTGCCAGCAGCTTAGCTCAAACTAGCTCCTACAATGAGCAGTTCTTC. Residues: CASSLAQTSSYNEQFF.

This clonotype was seen a few times. V usage is TRBV3-1 and J usage is TRBJ2-1; D may be TRBD2 (5 bases). V lost 0 bases to trimming and J lost 5 bases, with 14 bases between them. This CDR3 has 16 residues. Germline-derived CDR1 and CDR2 are LGHDT and YNNKEL (reference sequence). The DNA for the CDR3 is TGTGCCAGCAGCCAAGAATGGGCTAGCAGCAACAATGAGCAGTTCTTC. Amino acid sequence: CASSQEWASSNNEQFF.